This T cell receptor (beta chain) derives from a study of T cell responses to AZD1222 COVID-19 vaccine. Study conclusions and caveats: With dominance at 160-218 and 743-854, vaccine-associated CD4 TCRs spanned spike. Spike-specific TCRs gained breadth and depth after people received two AZD1222 doses. After the peak T cell response, and only then, were repertoires sampled.

About this clone: Its antigen is unknown.

Libraries were prepared by immunoSEQ multiplex PCR; TCRdb keeps only in-frame clonotypes and omits some of them. This sample has fewer than 120,000 clones, with roughly 92% found just once. This CDR3 is built from 18 residues. V lost 5 bases, J lost 5 bases, and 14 bases stayed unmatched. Germline-derived CDR1 and CDR2 are MNHNY and SVGAGI (reference sequence). Sequenced material: peripheral blood, taken on day 0 of AZD1222 vaccination. This sequence originates from an adult in good health. This chain uses TRBV6-6 with TRBJ2-5; 13 bases are a match to TRBD2. CDR3 in DNA: TGTGCCAGCAGTCTCGATGGGACTAGCGGGGACCTTCGGGAGACCCAGTACTTC. Its translation is CASSLDGTSGDLRETQYF.